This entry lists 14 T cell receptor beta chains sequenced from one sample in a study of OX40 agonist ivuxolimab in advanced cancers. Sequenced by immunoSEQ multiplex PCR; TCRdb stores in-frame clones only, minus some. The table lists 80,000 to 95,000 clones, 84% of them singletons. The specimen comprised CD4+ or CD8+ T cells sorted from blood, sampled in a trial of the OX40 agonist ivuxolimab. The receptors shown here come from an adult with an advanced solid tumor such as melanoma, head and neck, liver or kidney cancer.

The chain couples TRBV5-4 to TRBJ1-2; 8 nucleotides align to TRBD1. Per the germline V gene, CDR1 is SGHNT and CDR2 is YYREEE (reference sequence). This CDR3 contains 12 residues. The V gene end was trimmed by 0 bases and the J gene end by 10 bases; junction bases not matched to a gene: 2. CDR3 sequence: CASSLDRGDYTF. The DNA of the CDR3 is TGTGCCAGCAGCTTGGACAGGGGGGACTACACCTTC.

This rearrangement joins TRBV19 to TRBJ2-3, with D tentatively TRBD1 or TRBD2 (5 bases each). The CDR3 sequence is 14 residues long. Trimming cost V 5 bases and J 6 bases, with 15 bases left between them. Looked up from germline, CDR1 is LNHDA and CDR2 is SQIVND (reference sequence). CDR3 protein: CASSLGTGSDTQYF. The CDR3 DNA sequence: TGTGCCAGTAGTCTAGGGACGGGATCCGATACGCAGTATTTT.

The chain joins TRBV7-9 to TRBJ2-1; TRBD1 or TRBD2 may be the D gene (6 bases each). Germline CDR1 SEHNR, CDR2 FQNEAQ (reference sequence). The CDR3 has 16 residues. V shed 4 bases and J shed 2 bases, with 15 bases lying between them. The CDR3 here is CASSSLGGRPYNEQFF. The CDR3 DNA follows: TGTGCCAGCAGCTCCCTAGGGGGGCGGCCCTACAATGAGCAGTTCTTC.

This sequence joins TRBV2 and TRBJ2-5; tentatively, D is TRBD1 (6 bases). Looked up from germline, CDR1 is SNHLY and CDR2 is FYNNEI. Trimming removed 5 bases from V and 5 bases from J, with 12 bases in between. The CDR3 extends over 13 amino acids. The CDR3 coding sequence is TGTGCCAGCAGTCGGGCCAGGGGCGAGACCCAGTACTTC. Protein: CASSRARGETQYF.

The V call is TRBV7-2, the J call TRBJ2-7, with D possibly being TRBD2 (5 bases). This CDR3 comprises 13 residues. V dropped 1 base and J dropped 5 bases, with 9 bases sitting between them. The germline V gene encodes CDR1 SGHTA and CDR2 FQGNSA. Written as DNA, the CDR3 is TGTGCCAGCAGCTTAGGTCGAGGGAACGAGCAGTACTTC. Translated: CASSLGRGNEQYF.

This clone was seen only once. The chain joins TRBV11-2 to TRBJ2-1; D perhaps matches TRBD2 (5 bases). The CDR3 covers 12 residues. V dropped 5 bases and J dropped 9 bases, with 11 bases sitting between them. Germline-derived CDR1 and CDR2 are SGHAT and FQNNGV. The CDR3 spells CASSPGYGEQFF. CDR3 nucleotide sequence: TGTGCCAGCAGCCCGGGGTACGGTGAGCAGTTCTTC. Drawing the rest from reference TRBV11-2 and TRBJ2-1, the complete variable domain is EAGVAQSPRYKIIEKRQSVAFWCNPISGHATLYWYQQILGQGPKLLIQFQNNGVVDDSQLPKDRFSAERLKGVDSTLKIQPAKLEDSAVYLCASSPGYGEQFFGPGTRLTVL.

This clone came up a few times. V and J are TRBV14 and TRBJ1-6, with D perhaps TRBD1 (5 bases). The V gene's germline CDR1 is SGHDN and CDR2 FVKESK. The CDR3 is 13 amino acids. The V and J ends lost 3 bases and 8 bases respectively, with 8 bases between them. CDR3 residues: CASSHREYSPLHF. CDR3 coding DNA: TGTGCCAGCAGCCACAGGGAATATTCACCCCTCCACTTT.

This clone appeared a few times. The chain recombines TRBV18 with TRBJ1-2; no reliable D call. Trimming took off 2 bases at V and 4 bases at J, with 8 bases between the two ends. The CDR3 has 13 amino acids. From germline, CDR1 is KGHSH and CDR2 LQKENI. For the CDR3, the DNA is TGTGCCAGCTCACCAGAACAGCCCTATGGCTACACCTTC. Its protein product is CASSPEQPYGYTF.

This CDR3 is CASSQGRGYTEAFF. The CDR3 DNA is TGCGCCAGCAGCCAGGGGCGGGGATACACTGAAGCTTTCTTT. The chain is built from TRBV10-2 and TRBJ1-1, with D possibly TRBD1 on 6 matching bases. This CDR3 is 14 amino acids long. The V end was cut by 6 bases, the J end by 3 bases, with 14 bases between. Per the germline V gene, CDR1 is WSHSY and CDR2 is SAAADI.

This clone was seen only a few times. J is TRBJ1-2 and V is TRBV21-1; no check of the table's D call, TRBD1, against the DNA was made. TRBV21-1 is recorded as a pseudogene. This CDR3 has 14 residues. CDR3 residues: CASRGNRGGYGYTF. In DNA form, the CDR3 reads TGTGCCAGCAGAGGAAACAGGGGGGGTTATGGCTACACCTTC.

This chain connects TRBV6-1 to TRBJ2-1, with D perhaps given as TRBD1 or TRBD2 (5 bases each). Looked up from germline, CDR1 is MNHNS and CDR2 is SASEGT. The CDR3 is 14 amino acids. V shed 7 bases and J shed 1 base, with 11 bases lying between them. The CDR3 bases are TGTGCCAGCATTGGGGACGGATCCTACAATGAGCAGTTCTTC. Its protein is CASIGDGSYNEQFF.

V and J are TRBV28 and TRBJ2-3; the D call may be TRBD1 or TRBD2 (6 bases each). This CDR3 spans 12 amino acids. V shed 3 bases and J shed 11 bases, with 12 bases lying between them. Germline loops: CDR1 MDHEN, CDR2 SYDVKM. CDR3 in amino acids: CASSLTQGGQYF. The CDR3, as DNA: TGTGCCAGCAGTTTGACACAGGGAGGGCAGTATTTT. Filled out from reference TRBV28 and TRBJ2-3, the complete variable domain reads DVKVTQSSRYLVKRTGEKVFLECVQDMDHENMFWYRQDPGLGLRLIYFSYDVKMKEKGDIPEGYSVSREKKERFSLILESASTNQTSMYLCASSLTQGGQYFGPGTRLTVL.

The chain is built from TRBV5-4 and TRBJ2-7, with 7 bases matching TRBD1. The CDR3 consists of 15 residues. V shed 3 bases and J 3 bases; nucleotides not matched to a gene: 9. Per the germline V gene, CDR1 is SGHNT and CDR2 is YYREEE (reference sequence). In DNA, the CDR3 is TGTGCCAGCAGCTCGGGACAGTCCTCCTTCTACGAGCAGTACTTC. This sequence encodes CASSSGQSSFYEQYF.

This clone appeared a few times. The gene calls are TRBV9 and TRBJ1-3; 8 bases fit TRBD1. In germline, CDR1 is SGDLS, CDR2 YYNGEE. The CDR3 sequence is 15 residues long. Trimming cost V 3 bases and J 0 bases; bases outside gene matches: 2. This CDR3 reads CASSAGTGSGNTIYF. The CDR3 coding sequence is TGTGCCAGCAGCGCCGGGACAGGCTCTGGAAACACCATATATTTT.